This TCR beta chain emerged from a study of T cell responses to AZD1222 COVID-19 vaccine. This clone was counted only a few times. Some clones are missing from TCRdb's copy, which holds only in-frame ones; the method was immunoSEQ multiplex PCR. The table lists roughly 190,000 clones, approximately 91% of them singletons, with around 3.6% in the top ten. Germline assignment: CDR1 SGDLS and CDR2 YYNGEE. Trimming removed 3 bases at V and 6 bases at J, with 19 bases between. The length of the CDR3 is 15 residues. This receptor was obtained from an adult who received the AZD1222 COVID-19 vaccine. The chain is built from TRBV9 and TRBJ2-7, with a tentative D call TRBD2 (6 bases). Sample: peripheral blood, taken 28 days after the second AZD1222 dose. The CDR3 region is CASSARDSGASEQYF. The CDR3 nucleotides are TGTGCCAGCAGCGCCCGGGATAGCGGAGCGAGCGAGCAGTACTTC.